This T cell receptor (beta chain) stems from a study of shared clonotypes between healthy human individuals. On the study more broadly: Per donor, three plates held CD4 naive cells, three held CD4 memory, two held CD8 naive and one held CD8 memory. Study-wide results and caveats: Of the naive CD4 clonotypes, around 5.2% were shared across several donors.

The CDR3 length is 13 residues. Trimming removed 7 bases at V and 0 bases at J, with 9 bases between. Germline V lookup: CDR1 WSHSY, CDR2 SAAADI. TCRdb's table, derived via immunoSEQ multiplex PCR, lists solely in-frame clones and lacks some. This sample has a few million clones; more than 90% occur once, and the top ten carry roughly 0.13%. Notes on this clone: Its antigen is still unknown.

The sequencing input was naive CD4+ T cells sorted from blood. Subset noted: CD45RA+ positively selected. This TCR was sampled from a man aged 18 to 29 in good health. The chain combines TRBV10-2 with TRBJ1-1; D might be TRBD1 (5 bases). The CDR3 spells CASKGLMNTEAFF. In DNA, the CDR3 is TGCGCCAGCAAGGGGTTAATGAACACTGAAGCTTTCTTT.